This entry lists 26 T cell receptor beta chains sequenced from one sample in a study of T cell changes during pregnancy in multiple sclerosis. Assay: immunoSEQ multiplex PCR; the TCRdb copy retains only in-frame clones and omits some. The repertoire holds approximately 60,000 clones, under 95% seen once, with 1% to 1.5% in the top ten. Here the sequenced sample was peripheral blood, taken in the second trimester of pregnancy. These receptors were taken from a female donor with multiple sclerosis, enrolled in a pregnancy study.

V and J are TRBV10-3 and TRBJ2-1; a possible D gene is TRBD2 (6 bases). The CDR3 spans 15 residues. The germline gives CDR1 ENHRY, CDR2 SYGVKD. Trimming removed 6 bases at V and 0 bases at J, with 12 bases between. This CDR3 is CAIRGLASSYNEQFF. The CDR3 DNA reads TGTGCCATCAGGGGGCTAGCGAGCTCCTACAATGAGCAGTTCTTC.

The rearrangement uses TRBV25-1 and TRBJ2-1, with TRBD2 matching 8 bases. The CDR3 consists of 16 residues. The trim removed 6 bases at V and 0 bases at J, leaving 7 bases unmatched. CDR1 is MGHDK, CDR2 SYGVNS, per germline. CDR3 in amino acids: CASRKRGPSSYNEQFF. The CDR3, as DNA: TGTGCCAGCAGAAAGCGGGGGCCGAGCTCCTACAATGAGCAGTTCTTC.

The chain has TRBV18 and TRBJ1-2, with a tentative D call TRBD1 (5 bases). This CDR3 has 13 residues. Trimming removed 3 bases at V and 3 bases at J, with 8 bases between. CDR1 is KGHSH and CDR2 is LQKENI in the germline V gene. CDR3 sequence (DNA): TGTGCCAGCTCACCGGGGGAGGACTATGGCTACACCTTC. Translation: CASSPGEDYGYTF. The full variable domain, in which reference TRBV18 and TRBJ1-2 provide the parts outside the CDR3, is NAGVMQNPRHLVRRRGQEARLRCSPMKGHSHVYWYRQLPEEGLKFMVYLQKENIIDESGMPKERFSAEFPKEGPSILRIQQVVRGDSAAYFCASSPGEDYGYTFGSGTRLTVV.

The chain uses TRBV11-2 and TRBJ1-4, with D possibly matching TRBD1 (6 bases). Germline loops: CDR1 SGHAT, CDR2 FQNNGV. The CDR3 sequence is 15 residues long. V lost 5 bases, J lost 4 bases, and 14 bases lay in between. The CDR3 sequence is CASSPFRGLNEKLFF. The CDR3 DNA follows: TGTGCCAGCAGCCCCTTCAGGGGCCTTAATGAAAAACTGTTTTTT.

This sequence joins TRBV7-2 and TRBJ1-6; 7 nucleotides match TRBD1. Germline trimming cut 6 bases from V and 9 bases from J; bases unmatched to any gene: 17. Germline CDR1 and CDR2: SGHTA and FQGNSA. The CDR3 extends over 17 amino acids. The CDR3 loop reads CASSYIRDSGFFSPLHF. The CDR3 DNA is TGTGCCAGCAGTTACATCAGGGACAGCGGATTTTTTTCACCCCTCCACTTT.

This rearrangement joins TRBV23-1 to TRBJ2-7, with 7 nucleotides matching TRBD1. TRBV23-1 is an ORF for which the function is uncertain. Trimming took 1 base from V and 3 from J; bases not matched to a gene: 6. This CDR3 is 15 amino acids long. CDR3 in amino acids: CASSQFPGDSYEQYF. CDR3 coding DNA: TGCGCCAGCAGTCAATTCCCAGGGGACAGCTACGAGCAGTACTTC.

The chain carries TRBV28 and TRBJ1-5; D is perhaps TRBD1 (5 bases). V lost 2 bases, J lost 0 bases, and 26 bases lay in between. The CDR3 sequence is 21 residues long. Germline CDR1 is MDHEN and CDR2 is SYDVKM. CDR3 sequence (DNA): TGTGCCAGCAGTTTAGTAGCCCTTGCAGGGTGGGGCAGATATAGCAATCAGCCCCAGCATTTT. Protein sequence: CASSLVALAGWGRYSNQPQHF. The complete variable domain, with remaining parts taken from reference TRBV28 and TRBJ1-5, reads DVKVTQSSRYLVKRTGEKVFLECVQDMDHENMFWYRQDPGLGLRLIYFSYDVKMKEKGDIPEGYSVSREKKERFSLILESASTNQTSMYLCASSLVALAGWGRYSNQPQHFGDGTRLSIL.

This clone was recorded once. The V call is TRBV28, the J call TRBJ2-3; D perhaps matches TRBD2 (5 bases). Germline CDR1 is MDHEN and CDR2 is SYDVKM. The V end was cut by 3 bases, the J end by 2 bases, with 9 bases between. The CDR3 has 14 amino acids. The DNA for the CDR3 is TGTGCCAGCAGTTTCCCGGGGTCCACAGATACGCAGTATTTT. As protein: CASSFPGSTDTQYF.

V and J are TRBV5-1 and TRBJ2-3; 7 bases align to TRBD2. V dropped 4 bases and J dropped 2; count of bases not matched to a gene: 13. CDR1 is SGHRS and CDR2 is YFSETQ in the germline V gene. The CDR3 covers 17 residues. The CDR3: CASSPGAGGTNTDTQYF. The CDR3 bases are TGCGCCAGCAGCCCCGGCGCGGGCGGGACTAACACAGATACGCAGTATTTT.

CDR3 loop: CASSSGVTDNEQFF. The CDR3 nucleotides are TGTGCCAGCAGCTCGGGGGTTACTGACAATGAGCAGTTCTTC. The chain joins TRBV11-3 to TRBJ2-1, with D perhaps matching TRBD2 (6 bases). V dropped 4 bases and J dropped 5 bases, with 12 bases sitting between them. The CDR3 length is 14 residues. Germline values: CDR1 SGHNT, CDR2 YENEEA.

The chain links TRBV6-5 to TRBJ2-2, with D possibly matching TRBD2 (5 bases). CDR1 and CDR2 (germline): MNHEY, SVGAGI. The CDR3 is 12 amino acids. Between the trimmed V and J ends, which lost 7 bases and 4 bases, there was a span of 7 bases. CDR3 region: CASMGSTGELFF. The CDR3 DNA is TGTGCCAGCATGGGGAGCACCGGGGAGCTGTTTTTT.

This chain uses TRBV4-2 with TRBJ1-1; possibly TRBD1 for D (6 bases). This CDR3 is 14 amino acids long. Per the germline V gene, CDR1 is LGHNA and CDR2 is YNFKEQ. Trimming pared 1 base from V and 3 bases from J, leaving 9 bases between. CDR3 sequence reads: CASSQGQADTEAFF. CDR3 coding DNA: TGTGCCAGCAGCCAAGGACAGGCCGACACTGAAGCTTTCTTT.

This sequence joins TRBV5-1 and TRBJ2-1, with a weak D call TRBD2 (5 bases). The CDR3 is made up of 14 amino acids. V was cut by 4 bases and J by 9 bases, with 17 bases left in between. Germline V lookup: CDR1 SGHRS, CDR2 YFSETQ. In DNA, the CDR3 is TGCGCCAGCAGCACCCCAACTAGTTTGGCTGAGCAGTTCTTC. Its protein product is CASSTPTSLAEQFF. Together with reference TRBV5-1 and TRBJ2-1, the CDR3 gives the full variable domain: KAGVTQTPRYLIKTRGQQVTLSCSPISGHRSVSWYQQTPGQGLQFLFEYFSETQRNKGNFPGRFSGRQFSNSRSEMNVSTLELGDSALYLCASSTPTSLAEQFFGPGTRLTVL.

This clone was counted only a few times. This sequence joins TRBV5-3 and TRBJ2-5, with 10 nucleotides matching TRBD2. TRBV5-3 is noted as an ORF with a role that remains uncertain. Trimming removed 4 bases from V and 6 bases from J; junction bases left unmatched: 18. The length of the CDR3 is 18 residues. The CDR3 reads CARSPRPEGTSDRKTQYF. Written as DNA, the CDR3 is TGTGCCAGAAGCCCGAGACCTGAGGGGACTAGCGATAGAAAGACCCAGTACTTC.

The chain combines TRBV7-9 with TRBJ2-7, with 8 bases identical to TRBD1. CDR1 and CDR2 (germline): SEHNR, FQNEAQ (reference sequence). The CDR3 has 14 amino acids. The J segment lost 0 bases and the V segment lost 8 bases, leaving 6 bases of the junction unmatched. CDR3 coding DNA: TGTGCCAGCGGGGGGACAGGATACTCCTACGAGCAGTACTTC. This gives the protein CASGGTGYSYEQYF. Full variable domain (rest looked up from reference TRBV7-9 and TRBJ2-7): DTGVSQNPRHKITKRGQNVTFRCDPISEHNRLYWYRQTLGQGPEFLTYFQNEAQLEKSRLLSDRFSAERPKGSFSTLEIQRTEQGDSAMYLCASGGTGYSYEQYFGPGTRLTVT.

The genes are TRBV9 and TRBJ2-3, with D perhaps matching TRBD2 (5 bases). This CDR3 spans 18 amino acids. Germline lookup yields CDR1 SGDLS and CDR2 YYNGEE. The germline V and J ends were trimmed by 4 bases and 1 base, with 22 bases remaining between them. CDR3 residues: CASSMPPSRRAGTDTQYF. The CDR3 DNA is TGTGCCAGCAGCATGCCCCCCAGTAGGAGAGCGGGCACAGATACGCAGTATTTT.

The chain carries TRBV23-1 and TRBJ2-1; tentatively, D is TRBD2 (6 bases). TRBV23-1 qualifies as an ORF whose function is uncertain. V lost 6 bases to trimming and J lost 3 bases, with 9 bases between them. The CDR3 is 13 residues long. CDR3 DNA: TGCGCCAGCAGAACGGGGGACTACAATGAGCAGTTCTTC. The encoded protein is CASRTGDYNEQFF.

The V gene is TRBV6-1, the J gene TRBJ2-1, with 10 bases that match TRBD1. The CDR3 is made up of 14 amino acids. Germline loops: CDR1 MNHNS, CDR2 SASEGT. Unmatched junction bases numbered 10, after V lost 7 bases and J lost 10 bases. The CDR3 DNA is TGTGCCAGCAACCGGGACAGGGGACTCGGCGAGCAGTTCTTC. This translates into CASNRDRGLGEQFF.

CDR3 sequence (DNA): TGTGCCAGCAGCTTACGGGGGGGCAATCAGCCCCAGCATTTT. It translates to CASSLRGGNQPQHF. This chain connects TRBV7-2 to TRBJ1-5, with D perhaps TRBD1 (5 bases). Germline lookup yields CDR1 SGHTA and CDR2 FQGNSA. The V and J ends lost 2 bases and 2 bases respectively, with 7 bases between them. The CDR3 is 14 amino acids.

This chain connects TRBV2 to TRBJ1-1, with 9 bases aligning to TRBD1. V trimming: 0 bases; J trimming: 5 bases; junction bases outside the gene matches: 4. The CDR3 covers 15 residues. CDR1 SNHLY and CDR2 FYNNEI come from the germline V gene. DNA for the CDR3: TGTGCCAGCAGTGAAGCCGGGACAGGGTTGACTGAAGCTTTCTTT. Residues: CASSEAGTGLTEAFF.

The chain couples TRBV9 to TRBJ1-2, with 8 bases identical to TRBD1. V was pared by 3 bases and J by 4 bases, with 5 bases of the junction left unmatched. The germline CDR1 and CDR2 sequences are SGDLS and YYNGEE. The CDR3 is 14 residues long. The CDR3 sequence: CASSARTGRYGYTF. In nucleotides, the CDR3 is TGTGCCAGCAGCGCCAGGACAGGGCGCTATGGCTACACCTTC.

This rearrangement joins TRBV7-2 to TRBJ1-1; the D is unclear. The CDR3 spans 13 residues. Germline V CDR1 and CDR2: SGHTA, FQGNSA. V lost 4 bases to trimming and J lost 10 bases, with 16 bases between them. In DNA form, the CDR3 reads TGTGCCAGCAGCTCCCGGGCGGGTGCTCCAGCTTTCTTT. Its translation: CASSSRAGAPAFF.

In this sample, this clone turned up once. The chain uses TRBV18 and TRBJ2-5; a weak D match, TRBD2 (5 bases). Looked up from germline, CDR1 is KGHSH and CDR2 is LQKENI. There are 12 residues in the CDR3. Trimming cost V 4 bases and J 5 bases, with 8 bases left between them. CDR3 DNA sequence: TGTGCCAGCTCACACCGAGGGGAGACCCAGTACTTC. Translating gives CASSHRGETQYF.

CDR3 sequence reads: CAWSRQGVGNTEAFF. The DNA of the CDR3 is TGTGCCTGGAGTCGGCAGGGGGTTGGGAACACTGAAGCTTTCTTT. This chain links TRBV30 with TRBJ1-1; 7 nucleotides agree with TRBD1. V dropped 2 bases and J dropped 1; count of bases not matched to a gene: 7. Germline-derived CDR1 and CDR2 are GTSNPN and SVGIG (reference sequence). This CDR3 has 15 residues.

J is TRBJ1-3 and V is TRBV9; D perhaps matches TRBD1 (5 bases). This CDR3 contains 17 residues. Looked up from germline, CDR1 is SGDLS and CDR2 is YYNGEE. Trimming pared 3 bases from V and 0 bases from J, leaving 16 bases between. CDR3 amino acids: CASSAGGGAFSGNTIYF. CDR3 DNA: TGTGCCAGCAGCGCCGGGGGTGGGGCGTTCTCTGGAAACACCATATATTTT. The full variable domain, rest sourced from reference TRBV9 and TRBJ1-3, is DSGVTQTPKHLITATGQRVTLRCSPRSGDLSVYWYQQSLDQGLQFLIQYYNGEERAKGNILERFSAQQFPDLHSELNLSSLELGDSALYFCASSAGGGAFSGNTIYFGEGSWLTVV.

The genes are TRBV27 and TRBJ1-3; D unclear. Germline values: CDR1 MNHEY, CDR2 SMNVEV (reference sequence). There are 13 residues in the CDR3. Trimming cost V 8 bases and J 4 bases, with 12 bases left between them. The CDR3 is CASRPGGGNTIYF. The CDR3 DNA reads as TGTGCCAGCCGCCCTGGCGGAGGAAACACCATATATTTT.